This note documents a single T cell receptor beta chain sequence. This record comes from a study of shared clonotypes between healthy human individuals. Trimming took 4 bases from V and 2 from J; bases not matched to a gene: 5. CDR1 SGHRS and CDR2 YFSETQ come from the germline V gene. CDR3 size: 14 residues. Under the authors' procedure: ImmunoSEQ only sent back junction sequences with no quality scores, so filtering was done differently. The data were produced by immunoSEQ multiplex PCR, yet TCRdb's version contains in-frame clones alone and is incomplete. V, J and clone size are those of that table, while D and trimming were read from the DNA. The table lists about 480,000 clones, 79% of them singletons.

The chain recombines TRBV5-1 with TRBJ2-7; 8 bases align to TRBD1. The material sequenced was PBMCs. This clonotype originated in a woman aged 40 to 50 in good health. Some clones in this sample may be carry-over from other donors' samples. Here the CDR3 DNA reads TGCGCCAGCAGCAAGACAGGGGTCCCCTACGAGCAGTACTTC. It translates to CASSKTGVPYEQYF. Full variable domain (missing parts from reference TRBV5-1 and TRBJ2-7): KAGVTQTPRYLIKTRGQQVTLSCSPISGHRSVSWYQQTPGQGLQFLFEYFSETQRNKGNFPGRFSGRQFSNSRSEMNVSTLELGDSALYLCASSKTGVPYEQYFGPGTRLTVT.